Many counts were recorded for the clone carrying this T cell receptor beta chain. This specimen comes from a study of human T cells and chemical hapten exposure. The time point: healthy volunteer bleed at 6 weeks. The study extracted total RNA from unfractionated whole blood. During construction of the library, unique molecular identifiers were attached to individual cDNA molecules for quantitative, reproducible TCR counting. MiXCR was run by TCRdb on the RACE reads, yielding one entry per CDR3 protein. The data contain 44,000 or so distinct CDR3 sequences, about 3.5% of them singletons. This receptor was identified in a human donor in good health. Some clones in this sample may be carry-over from other donors' samples. The sample consisted of whole blood.

The CDR3 region is CSATGTGGPIPEKLFF. CDR3 nucleotide sequence: TGCAGTGCTACAGGGACAGGGGGCCCAATCCCCGAAAAACTGTTTTTT. V and J are TRBV20-1 and TRBJ1-4; 12 bases line up with TRBD1. The junction had 11 bases not matched to a gene; V was cut back by 4 bases and J by 8 bases. The length of the CDR3 is 16 residues. Germline CDR1 and CDR2: DFQATT and SNEGSKA (reference sequence).